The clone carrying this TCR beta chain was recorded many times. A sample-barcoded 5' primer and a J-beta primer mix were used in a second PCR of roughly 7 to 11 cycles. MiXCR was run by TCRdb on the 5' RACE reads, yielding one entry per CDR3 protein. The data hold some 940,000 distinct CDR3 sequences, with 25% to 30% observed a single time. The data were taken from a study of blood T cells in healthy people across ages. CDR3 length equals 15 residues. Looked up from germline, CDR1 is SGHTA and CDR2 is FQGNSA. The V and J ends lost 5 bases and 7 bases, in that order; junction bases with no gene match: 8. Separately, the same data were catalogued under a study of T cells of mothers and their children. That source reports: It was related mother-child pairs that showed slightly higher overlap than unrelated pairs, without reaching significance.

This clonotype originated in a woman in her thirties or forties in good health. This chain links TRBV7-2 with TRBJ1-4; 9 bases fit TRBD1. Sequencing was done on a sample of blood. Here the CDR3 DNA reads TGTGCCAGCAGCCCCAAGACAGGGGGAGGTGAAAAACTGTTTTTT. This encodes CASSPKTGGGEKLFF.